The next 32 T cell receptor beta chains were all read from a single sample in a study of T cells in Graves' hyperthyroidism and ophthalmopathy (dated by TCRdb to the late 2010s). The library was generated by multiplex PCR. Instrument on record: Illumina HiSeq 2000. Amplification of TCR beta CDR3 regions was carried out from RNA transcripts. The TCR CDR3 was subjected to a first round of RT-PCR using the HTBI primer set and the Qiagen OneStep RT-PCR kit. Using fastp trimming at Q25 and MiXCR clonotype assembly, TCRdb reanalyzed the public sequencing data and kept in-frame beta chains. Rows matching on CDR3 protein sequence are summarized as one entry with the most common DNA and genes. In this sample the table shows some 510,000 distinct CDR3 sequences, about 45% of which occur a single time. The ten largest clones add up to 8.2% of the sample. The sequenced sample was peripheral blood or thyroid tissue (not recorded which). The receptor set was obtained from a woman younger than 35 with Graves' hyperthyroidism. Donor details come from another sample of the same person, matched by shared clones.

This clonotype turned up a few times. V usage is TRBV2 and J usage is TRBJ1-2; D unresolved. The germline V and J ends were trimmed by 6 bases and 2 bases, with 10 bases remaining between them. Germline CDR1 and CDR2: SNHLY and FYNNEI. This CDR3 is built from 13 residues. The CDR3 DNA reads TGTGCCAGCAGCGCACTCGGGAACTATGGCTACACCTTC. Protein product: CASSALGNYGYTF.

As concerns this clonotype: Just one base apart from a much larger clone, this may be a read error. V and J are TRBV7-9 and TRBJ2-7, with a possible D match to TRBD1 (5 bases). Germline CDR1 is SEHNR and CDR2 is FQNEAQ (reference sequence). The CDR3 length is 14 residues. CDR3 in DNA: TGTGCCAGCAGCTTGTCAGGGTGGTCCTACGGGCAGTACTTC. Translated, it gives CASSLSGWSYGQYF.

J is TRBJ2-5 and V is TRBV6-5, with a possible D match to TRBD1 (5 bases). Trimming removed 0 bases from V and 4 bases from J, with 12 bases in between. The CDR3 runs to 15 residues. The germline V gene has CDR1 MNHEY and CDR2 SVGAGI. The CDR3, as DNA: TGTGCCAGCAGTTACTCCCTAGGACAAGGAGAGACCCAGTACTTC. Translating it yields CASSYSLGQGETQYF.

The rearrangement uses TRBV2 and TRBJ2-5; TRBD2 aligns across 10 bases. Near its end, the DNA agrees better with TRBJ2-7, so the J call may be wrong. Per germline, CDR1 SNHLY and CDR2 FYNNEI. The CDR3 runs 13 residues. The CDR3 region is CATPLAGVLEQYF. DNA for the CDR3: TGTGCCACCCCGCTAGCGGGAGTCCTCGAGCAGTACTTC.

V gene TRBV20-1 combines with J gene TRBJ2-7; TRBD2 matches at 11 bases. The CDR3 has 14 residues. Germline CDR1 is DFQATT and CDR2 is SNEGSKA (reference sequence). V dropped 4 bases and J dropped 3; count of bases not matched to a gene: 5. Written as DNA, the CDR3 is TGCAGTGCTAAAAACGGACTAGCGGGCTACGAGCAGTACTTC. Amino acids: CSAKNGLAGYEQYF.

This clonotype was picked up many times. The chain couples TRBV12-3 or TRBV12-4 to TRBJ1-4, with TRBD1 matching over 8 bases. The CDR3 is 13 residues long. With V trimmed by 4 bases and J by 8 bases, 3 bases remained unmatched. The CDR3 DNA sequence: TGTGCCAGCAGTTACGGACAGGGCGAAAAACTGTTTTTT. It yields the protein CASSYGQGEKLFF.

This clonotype appeared many times. The genes are TRBV5-6 and TRBJ1-6; 9 bases map to TRBD1. The CDR3 runs 14 residues. V lost 6 bases and J lost 9; bases outside the gene matches: 7. Germline V gene sequence: CDR1 SGHDT, CDR2 YYEEEE. The chain's CDR3 is CASTTGTGPSPLHF. Here the CDR3 DNA reads TGTGCCAGCACCACCGGGACAGGGCCTTCACCCCTCCACTTT.

On this clonotype itself: Sequence at one end of the junction differs from germline and may be a read error. The chain combines TRBV7-8 with TRBJ1-5; perhaps TRBD1 as D (6 bases). Germline loops: CDR1 SGHVS, CDR2 FQNEAQ. The length of the CDR3 is 17 residues. The CDR3 is CASSLDPTGFSNQPQHF. The CDR3 DNA reads TGCGCCAGCAGCCTCGACCCGACAGGTTTTAGCAATCAGCCCCAGCATTTT.

In its sample, this clonotype was seen many times. J is TRBJ2-5 and V is TRBV24-1; TRBD2 matches at 15 bases. CDR1 KGHDR and CDR2 SFDVKD come from the germline V gene. The trim removed 3 bases at V and 10 bases at J, leaving 5 bases unmatched. The CDR3 covers 15 residues. The CDR3 loop reads CATSDPPGLAGGQYF. The DNA of the CDR3 is TGTGCCACCAGTGATCCCCCGGGACTAGCGGGAGGCCAGTACTTC.

This chain uses TRBV10-3 with TRBJ1-3; D is ambiguous. Germline CDR1 and CDR2: ENHRY and SYGVKD. This CDR3 is built from 14 residues. Trimming removed 5 bases at V and 3 bases at J, with 11 bases between. The CDR3 bases are TGTGCCATCAGTTATTGGACGGGTGGAAACACCATATATTTT. Translating it yields CAISYWTGGNTIYF.

This clonotype was counted at least ten times. The chain is built from TRBV7-3 and TRBJ1-1; D remains unclear. Between the trimmed V and J ends, which lost 0 bases and 3 bases, there was a span of 8 bases. Germline V gives CDR1 SGHTA, CDR2 FQGTGA. The CDR3 has 14 residues. The CDR3 DNA is TGTGCCAGCAGCTTAACTGTGGGGTACACTGAAGCTTTCTTT. It specifies CASSLTVGYTEAFF.

This clonotype showed up just once. J is TRBJ2-5 and V is TRBV7-9; 8 nucleotides align to TRBD2. The germline V gene encodes CDR1 SEHNR and CDR2 FQNEAQ (reference sequence). This CDR3 is built from 14 residues. V dropped 10 bases and J dropped 5; count of bases not matched to a gene: 12. As DNA, the CDR3 is TGTGCCACCACTGCGGGGGGCGGGGGGGAGACCCAGTACTTC. It codes for CATTAGGGGETQYF.

This chain joins TRBV7-9 and TRBJ2-7; maybe TRBD1 (6 bases). Germline V gene data show CDR1 as SEHNR and CDR2 as FQNEAQ (reference sequence). The germline V and J ends were trimmed by 5 bases and 1 base, with 12 bases remaining between them. The CDR3 is 14 residues long. The CDR3 sequence is CASSIGQRSYEQYF. Written as DNA, the CDR3 is TGTGCCAGCAGCATCGGACAGAGGTCCTACGAGCAGTACTTC.

CDR3 DNA: TGTGCCAGCAGTTTACAGACCCAGCATTTT. This codes for CASSLQTQHF. The chain couples TRBV12-3 or TRBV12-4 to TRBJ1-5; D is ambiguous. The V and J ends lost 2 bases and 11 bases respectively, with 4 bases between them. The CDR3 extends over 10 amino acids.

Points on this clonotype: Since a much larger clone is just one base distant, this may be a read error. The gene calls are TRBV9 and TRBJ1-1; D ambiguous. Germline V CDR1 and CDR2: SGDLS, YYNGEE. The CDR3 consists of 14 residues. V lost 6 bases to trimming and J lost 6 bases, with 18 bases between them. CDR3 DNA sequence: TGTGCCAGCACCATGGGTGGGATGGACGCTGAAGCTTTCTTT. Protein: CASTMGGMDAEAFF.

This chain links TRBV2 with TRBJ1-4; D ambiguous. Trimming pared 7 bases from V and 12 bases from J, leaving 12 bases between. Germline V gives CDR1 SNHLY, CDR2 FYNNEI. The CDR3 is made up of 11 amino acids. CDR3 loop: CASTTRDELFF. CDR3 in DNA: TGTGCCAGCACTACGCGTGATGAACTGTTTTTT.

This chain joins TRBV7-2 and TRBJ1-2; D unclear. Trimming left V 1 base short and J 0 bases short, with 3 bases between. Germline CDR1 is SGHTA and CDR2 is FQGNSA. This CDR3 has 13 amino acids. Written as DNA, the CDR3 is TGTGCCAGCAGCTTAGTTACTAACTATGGCTACACCTTC. Its protein product is CASSLVTNYGYTF.

The rearrangement links TRBV29-1 to TRBJ2-7, with 10 bases lining up with TRBD2. This CDR3 spans 14 amino acids. The J segment lost 6 bases and the V segment lost 6 bases, leaving 11 bases of the junction unmatched. CDR1 is SQVTM, CDR2 ANQGSEA, per germline. Here the CDR3 DNA reads TGCAGCGTGTATCTAGCGGGAGTGTCGTCCGAGCAGTACTTC. Translation gives CSVYLAGVSSEQYF.

This clonotype has more than one count but fewer than ten. V is TRBV20-1 and J is TRBJ1-6, with D possibly TRBD1 on 6 matching bases. The ends were cut back, 1 base at V and 4 bases at J, with 17 bases in the middle. In germline, CDR1 is DFQATT, CDR2 SNEGSKA (reference sequence). The CDR3 has 17 amino acids. The CDR3 bases are TGCAGTGCTAGAGGGCAATCCTCTGGACAGTATAATTCACCCCTCCACTTT. This sequence encodes CSARGQSSGQYNSPLHF.

This clonotype occurred a few times. The V gene is TRBV20-1, the J gene TRBJ1-2; the D gene is possibly TRBD1 (6 bases). CDR1 and CDR2 from the germline V gene are DFQATT and SNEGSKA (reference sequence). The CDR3 covers 13 residues. Trimming left V 4 bases short and J 7 bases short, with 16 bases between. DNA for the CDR3: TGCAGTGCTATGACAGGTGACTACGGTGGCTACACCTTC. It encodes CSAMTGDYGGYTF.

The V and J genes are TRBV7-2 and TRBJ2-2; D call uncertain. The germline V and J ends were trimmed by 5 bases and 4 bases, with 11 bases remaining between them. Germline-derived CDR1 and CDR2 are SGHTA and FQGNSA. The CDR3 covers 14 residues. The CDR3 DNA follows: TGTGCCAGCAGCCGGCAGTCAACCACCGGGGAGCTGTTTTTT. This translates into CASSRQSTTGELFF.

As regards this clonotype: One junction end disagrees with the germline gene, perhaps due to a read error. The chain combines TRBV10-3 with TRBJ1-1; 9 bases fit TRBD1. The CDR3 covers 15 residues. In germline, CDR1 is ENHRY, CDR2 SYGVKD. The CDR3 sequence: CASSRRGTGNIEAFF. For the CDR3, the DNA is TGTGCCAGCAGTCGGCGAGGGACAGGGAACATTGAAGCTTTCTTT.

The chain is built from TRBV19 and TRBJ2-5, with 9 bases that match TRBD2. The CDR3 is made up of 15 amino acids. CDR1 is LNHDA and CDR2 is SQIVND in the germline V gene (reference sequence). J gave up 11 bases and V 6 bases, and 16 bases lay outside the gene matches. The CDR3 DNA is TGTGCCAGTAGCACCTTAGCGGGAGTGCGGGCGAGGCAGTACTTC. This gives the protein CASSTLAGVRARQYF. The full variable domain, rest sourced from reference TRBV19 and TRBJ2-5, is DGGITQSPKYLFRKEGQNVTLSCEQNLNHDAMYWYRQDPGQGLRLIYYSQIVNDFQKGDIAEGYSVSREKKESFPLTVTSAQKNPTAFYLCASSTLAGVRARQYFGPGTRLLVL.

This clonotype was detected ten times or more. This sequence joins TRBV7-6 and TRBJ1-4; a weak D match, TRBD1 (5 bases). V lost 5 bases to trimming and J lost 8 bases, with 12 bases between them. Looked up from germline, CDR1 is SGHVS and CDR2 is FNYEAQ. The CDR3 has 13 residues. In DNA form, the CDR3 reads TGTGCCAGCAGCCAGCAGGGCGGGGAAAAACTGTTTTTT. Translation gives CASSQQGGEKLFF.

This chain's CDR3 is CASRSRTGNTIYF. DNA for the CDR3: TGTGCCAGCAGATCGAGGACTGGAAACACCATATATTTT. The chain recombines TRBV7-9 with TRBJ1-3; D is ambiguous. The CDR3 loop spans 13 amino acids. Trimming left V 6 bases short and J 2 bases short, with 8 bases between. Germline CDR1 is SEHNR and CDR2 is FQNEAQ (reference sequence). Full variable domain (outside the CDR3, taken from reference TRBV7-9 and TRBJ1-3): DTGVSQNPRHKITKRGQNVTFRCDPISEHNRLYWYRQTLGQGPEFLTYFQNEAQLEKSRLLSDRFSAERPKGSFSTLEIQRTEQGDSAMYLCASRSRTGNTIYFGEGSWLTVV.

There are many counts of this clonotype. CDR3 sequence (DNA): TGTGCCAGCAGCCGGACAATGACAGGGCTGGAAAAACTGTTTTTT. This encodes CASSRTMTGLEKLFF. This chain joins TRBV7-9 and TRBJ1-4; 7 bases are shared with TRBD1. CDR3 size: 15 residues. Trimming cost V 5 bases and J 8 bases; bases outside gene matches: 11. From germline, CDR1 is SEHNR and CDR2 FQNEAQ (reference sequence). The full variable domain, rest sourced from reference TRBV7-9 and TRBJ1-4, is DTGVSQNPRHKITKRGQNVTFRCDPISEHNRLYWYRQTLGQGPEFLTYFQNEAQLEKSRLLSDRFSAERPKGSFSTLEIQRTEQGDSAMYLCASSRTMTGLEKLFFGSGTQLSVL.

The chain combines TRBV20-1 with TRBJ2-7; 12 bases are a match to TRBD2. Trimming at V came to 4 bases and at J to 6 bases, leaving 7 bases not matched to a gene. Per germline, CDR1 DFQATT and CDR2 SNEGSKA (reference sequence). The length of the CDR3 is 14 residues. The CDR3 region is CSATLGTSGSEQYF. CDR3 sequence (DNA): TGCAGTGCTACCCTCGGGACTAGCGGGTCCGAGCAGTACTTC.

V and J are TRBV20-1 and TRBJ2-5, with D perhaps matching TRBD2 (5 bases). Trimming removed 4 bases at V and 1 base at J, with 10 bases between. The CDR3 runs 13 residues. Germline V gives CDR1 DFQATT, CDR2 SNEGSKA (reference sequence). The CDR3 DNA sequence: TGCAGTGCTACACGAACTAGCCAAGAGACCCAGTACTTC. Translation: CSATRTSQETQYF.

The V call is TRBV13, the J call TRBJ1-1; 7 positions agree with TRBD1. The CDR3 loop spans 13 amino acids. CDR1 is PRHDT, CDR2 FYEKMQ, per germline (reference sequence). V trimming: 4 bases; J trimming: 5 bases; junction bases outside the gene matches: 4. The CDR3 loop reads CASSSTGFTEAFF. The CDR3 bases are TGTGCCAGCAGCTCGACAGGGTTTACTGAAGCTTTCTTT.

The chain joins TRBV7-2 to TRBJ1-2, with 9 bases matching TRBD1. J lost 1 base, V lost 10 bases, and 4 bases had no gene match. Germline V lookup: CDR1 SGHTA, CDR2 FQGNSA. The CDR3 sequence is 13 residues long. The CDR3 is CATADRGNYGYTF. CDR3 in DNA: TGTGCCACCGCGGACAGGGGTAACTATGGCTACACCTTC. The whole variable domain, remainder taken from reference TRBV7-2 and TRBJ1-2, is GAGVSQSPSNKVTEKGKDVELRCDPISGHTALYWYRQSLGQGLEFLIYFQGNSAPDKSGLPSDRFSAERTGGSVSTLTIQRTQQEDSAVYLCATADRGNYGYTFGSGTRLTVV.

The V gene is TRBV7-2, the J gene TRBJ1-4, with TRBD1 matching 11 bases. The J segment lost 7 bases and the V segment lost 5 bases, leaving 6 bases of the junction unmatched. CDR1 and CDR2 (germline): SGHTA, FQGNSA. The CDR3 is 15 residues long. The CDR3 sequence is CASSVGQGGSEKLFF. CDR3 nucleotide sequence: TGTGCCAGCAGCGTGGGACAGGGGGGAAGTGAAAAACTGTTTTTT. Together with reference TRBV7-2 and TRBJ1-4, the CDR3 gives the full variable domain: GAGVSQSPSNKVTEKGKDVELRCDPISGHTALYWYRQSLGQGLEFLIYFQGNSAPDKSGLPSDRFSAERTGGSVSTLTIQRTQQEDSAVYLCASSVGQGGSEKLFFGSGTQLSVL.

At least ten counts were recorded for this clonotype. This sequence joins TRBV24-1 and TRBJ1-1; D remains unclear. Trimming pared 1 base from V and 1 base from J, leaving 3 bases between. The CDR3 is made up of 13 amino acids. Per germline, CDR1 KGHDR and CDR2 SFDVKD. DNA for the CDR3: TGTGCCACCAGTGATTTTAAGAACACTGAAGCTTTCTTT. Its translation: CATSDFKNTEAFF.